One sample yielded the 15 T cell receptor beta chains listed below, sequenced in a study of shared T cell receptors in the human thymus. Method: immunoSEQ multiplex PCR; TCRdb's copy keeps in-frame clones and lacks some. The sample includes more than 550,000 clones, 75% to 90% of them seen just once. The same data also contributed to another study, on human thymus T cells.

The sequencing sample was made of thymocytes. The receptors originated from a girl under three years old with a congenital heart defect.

CDR3 nucleotide sequence: TGTGCCAGCATCACCGACAGAGATTATGGCTACACCTTC. It specifies CASITDRDYGYTF. The rearrangement joins TRBV27 to TRBJ1-2, with D possibly matching TRBD1 (5 bases). In germline, CDR1 is MNHEY, CDR2 SMNVEV (reference sequence). V dropped 7 bases and J dropped 5 bases, with 14 bases sitting between them. The length of the CDR3 is 13 residues.

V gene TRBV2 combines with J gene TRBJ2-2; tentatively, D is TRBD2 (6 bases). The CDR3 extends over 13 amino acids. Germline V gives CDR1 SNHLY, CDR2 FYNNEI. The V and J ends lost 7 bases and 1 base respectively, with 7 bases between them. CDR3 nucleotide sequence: TGTGCCAGCACGGGGGAGAACACCGGGGAGCTGTTTTTT. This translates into CASTGENTGELFF.

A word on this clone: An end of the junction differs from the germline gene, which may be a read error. CDR3 sequence reads: CASSPRPGSPLRF. The DNA for the CDR3 is TGTGCCAGCAGCCCTAGGCCGGGGTCACCCCTCCGCTTT. This chain uses TRBV7-8 with TRBJ1-6; D is undetermined. CDR3 length equals 13 residues. The germline CDR1 and CDR2 sequences are SGHVS and FQNEAQ.

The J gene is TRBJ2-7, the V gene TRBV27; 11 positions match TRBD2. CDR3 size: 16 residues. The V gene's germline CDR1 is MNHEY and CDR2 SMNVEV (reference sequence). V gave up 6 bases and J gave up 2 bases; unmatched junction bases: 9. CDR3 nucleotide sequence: TGTGCCAGCAGCCTCAGGACTAGCGGGTTTCCCTACGAGCAGTACTTC. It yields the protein CASSLRTSGFPYEQYF.

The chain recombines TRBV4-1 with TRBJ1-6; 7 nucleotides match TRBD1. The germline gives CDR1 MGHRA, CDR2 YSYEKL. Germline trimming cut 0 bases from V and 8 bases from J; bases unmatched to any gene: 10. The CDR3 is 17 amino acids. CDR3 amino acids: CASSQEGPGQWDSPLHF. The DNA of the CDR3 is TGCGCCAGCAGCCAAGAGGGCCCGGGACAGTGGGATTCACCCCTCCACTTT.

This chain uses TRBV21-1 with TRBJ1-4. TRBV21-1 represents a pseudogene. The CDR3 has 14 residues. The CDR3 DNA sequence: TGTGCCAGCAGCCCTCTGAGTAGAGAGGAAAAACTGTTTTTT. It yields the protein CASSPLSREEKLFF.

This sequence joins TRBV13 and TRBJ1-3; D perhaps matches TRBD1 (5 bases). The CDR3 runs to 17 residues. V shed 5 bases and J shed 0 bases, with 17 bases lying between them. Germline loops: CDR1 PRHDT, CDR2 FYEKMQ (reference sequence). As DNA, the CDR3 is TGTGCCAGCAGCCGGACTAGGGACCCTCTCTCTGGAAACACCATATATTTT. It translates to CASSRTRDPLSGNTIYF. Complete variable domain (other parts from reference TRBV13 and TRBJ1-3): AAGVIQSPRHLIKEKRETATLKCYPIPRHDTVYWYQQGPGQDPQFLISFYEKMQSDKGSIPDRFSAQQFSDYHSELNMSSLELGDSALYFCASSRTRDPLSGNTIYFGEGSWLTVV.

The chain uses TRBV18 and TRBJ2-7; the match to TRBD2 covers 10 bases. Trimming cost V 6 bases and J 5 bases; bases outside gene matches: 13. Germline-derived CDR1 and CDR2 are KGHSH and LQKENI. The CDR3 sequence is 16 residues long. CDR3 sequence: CASSPKRGGRIHEQYF. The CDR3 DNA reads TGTGCCAGCTCCCCCAAGCGGGGGGGACGTATCCACGAGCAGTACTTC. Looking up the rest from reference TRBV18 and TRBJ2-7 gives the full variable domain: NAGVMQNPRHLVRRRGQEARLRCSPMKGHSHVYWYRQLPEEGLKFMVYLQKENIIDESGMPKERFSAEFPKEGPSILRIQQVVRGDSAAYFCASSPKRGGRIHEQYFGPGTRLTVT.

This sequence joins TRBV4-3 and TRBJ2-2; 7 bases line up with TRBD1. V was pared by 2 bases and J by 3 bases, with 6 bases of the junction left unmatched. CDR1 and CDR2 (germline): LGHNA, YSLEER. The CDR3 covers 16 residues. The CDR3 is CASSQNRQGHTGELFF. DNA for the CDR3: TGCGCCAGCAGCCAAAACCGACAGGGCCACACCGGGGAGCTGTTTTTT.

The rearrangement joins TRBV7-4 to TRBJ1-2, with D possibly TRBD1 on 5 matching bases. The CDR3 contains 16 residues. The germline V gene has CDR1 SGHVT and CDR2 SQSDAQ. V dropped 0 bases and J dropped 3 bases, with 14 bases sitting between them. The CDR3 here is CASSLALNGGYYGYTF. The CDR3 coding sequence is TGTGCCAGCAGCTTAGCGCTAAACGGGGGTTACTATGGCTACACCTTC.

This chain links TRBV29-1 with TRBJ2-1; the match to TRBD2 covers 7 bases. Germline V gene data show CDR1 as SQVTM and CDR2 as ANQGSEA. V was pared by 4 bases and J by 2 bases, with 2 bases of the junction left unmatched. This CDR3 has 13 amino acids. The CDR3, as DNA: TGCAGCGTTGGCGGGGGACCCTACAATGAGCAGTTCTTC. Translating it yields CSVGGGPYNEQFF.

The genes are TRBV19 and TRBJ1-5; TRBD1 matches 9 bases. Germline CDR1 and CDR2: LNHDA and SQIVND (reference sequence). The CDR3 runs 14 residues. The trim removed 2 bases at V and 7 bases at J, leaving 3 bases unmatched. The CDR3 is CASSISDRGQPQHF. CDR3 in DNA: TGTGCCAGTAGTATATCGGACAGGGGCCAGCCCCAGCATTTT.

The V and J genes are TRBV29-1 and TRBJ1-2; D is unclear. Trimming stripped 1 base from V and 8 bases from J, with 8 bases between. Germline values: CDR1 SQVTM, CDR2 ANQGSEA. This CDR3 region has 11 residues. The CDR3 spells CSVEVGEGYTF. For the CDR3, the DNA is TGCAGCGTTGAAGTAGGAGAGGGCTACACCTTC.

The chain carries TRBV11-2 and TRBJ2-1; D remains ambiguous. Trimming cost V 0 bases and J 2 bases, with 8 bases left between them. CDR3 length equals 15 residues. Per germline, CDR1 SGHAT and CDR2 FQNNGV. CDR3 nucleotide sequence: TGTGCCAGCAGCTTAGAGAGTATAACCTACAATGAGCAGTTCTTC. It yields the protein CASSLESITYNEQFF. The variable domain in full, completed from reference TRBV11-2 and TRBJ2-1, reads EAGVAQSPRYKIIEKRQSVAFWCNPISGHATLYWYQQILGQGPKLLIQFQNNGVVDDSQLPKDRFSAERLKGVDSTLKIQPAKLEDSAVYLCASSLESITYNEQFFGPGTRLTVL.

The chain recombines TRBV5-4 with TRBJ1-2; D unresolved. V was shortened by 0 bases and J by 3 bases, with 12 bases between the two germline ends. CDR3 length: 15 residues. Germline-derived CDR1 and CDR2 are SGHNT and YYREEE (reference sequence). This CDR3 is CASSLAEASYYGYTF. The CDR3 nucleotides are TGTGCCAGCAGCTTGGCCGAGGCATCGTACTATGGCTACACCTTC.